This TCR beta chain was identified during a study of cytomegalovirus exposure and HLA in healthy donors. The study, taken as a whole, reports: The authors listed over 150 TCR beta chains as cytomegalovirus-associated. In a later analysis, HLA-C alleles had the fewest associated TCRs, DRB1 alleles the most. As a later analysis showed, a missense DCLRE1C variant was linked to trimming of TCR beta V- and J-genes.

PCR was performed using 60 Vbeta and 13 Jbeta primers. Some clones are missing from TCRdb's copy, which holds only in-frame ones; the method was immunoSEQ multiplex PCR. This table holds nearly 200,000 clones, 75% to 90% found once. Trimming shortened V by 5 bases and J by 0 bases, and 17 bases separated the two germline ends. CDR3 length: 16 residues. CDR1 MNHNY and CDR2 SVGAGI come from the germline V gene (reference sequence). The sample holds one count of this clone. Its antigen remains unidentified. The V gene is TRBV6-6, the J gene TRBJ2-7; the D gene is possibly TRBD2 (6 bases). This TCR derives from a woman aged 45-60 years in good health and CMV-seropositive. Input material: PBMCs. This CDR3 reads CASSPTLRGSSYEQYF. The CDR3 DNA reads TGTGCCAGCAGTCCGACCCTTCGGGGGAGCTCCTACGAGCAGTACTTC.